This is a list of T cell receptor beta chains from one sample in a study of tumor-infiltrating lymphocytes in primary liver carcinoma. Using its own MiXCR run on the multiplex PCR reads, TCRdb lists one record per CDR3 protein. The table has about 320,000 distinct CDR3 sequences, 45% to 70% seen once. Sequencing was done on a sample of peripheral blood. These receptor sequences come from a woman younger than 45 with primary liver carcinoma and hepatitis B virus infection. Each CDR3 is given with its conserved first and last residue. D genes are given only for firm matches. Where a row states a size, it is once, few, many or the class of an expanded clone; other rows omit it.

clone size: NA
D gene: NA
V gene: TRBV28
J gene: TRBJ2-1
CDR3 DNA: TGTGCCAGCAGTTTTTTCGCCGGTGGGAATGAGCAGTTCTTC
CDR3 protein: CASSFFAGGNEQFF

clone size: NA
D gene: NA
V gene: TRBV11-1
J gene: TRBJ1-1
CDR3 DNA: TGTGCCAGCGGCCTCGGGGACGGAATTAAAGCTTTCTTT
CDR3 protein: CASGLGDGIKAFF

clone size: NA
D gene: NA
V gene: TRBV12-5
J gene: TRBJ2-1
CDR3 DNA: TGTGCTAGTGGTTTGGTAGTACATGAGCAGTTCTTC
CDR3 protein: CASGLVVHEQFF

clone size: once
D gene: TRBD2
V gene: TRBV6-5
J gene: TRBJ2-5
CDR3 DNA: TGTGCCAACAGTTACCGGACTAGCGGGAGGTCTCAAGAGACCCAGTACTTC
CDR3 protein: CANSYRTSGRSQETQYF

clone size: NA
D gene: TRBD2
V gene: TRBV14
J gene: TRBJ2-2
CDR3 DNA: TGTGCCAGCAGCGTTCTAGCGGGCGTAAACATCGGGGAGCTGTTTTTT
CDR3 protein: CASSVLAGVNIGELFF

clone size: NA
D gene: NA
V gene: TRBV7-8
J gene: TRBJ2-1
CDR3 DNA: TGTGCCAGCAGCTTAGAATACGGGATTTACAATGAGCAGTTCTTC
CDR3 protein: CASSLEYGIYNEQFF

clone size: many
D gene: NA
V gene: TRBV29-1
J gene: TRBJ2-1
CDR3 DNA: TGCAGCGTTGTACTATCACGGGGTGAGCAGTTCTTC
CDR3 protein: CSVVLSRGEQFF

clone size: NA
D gene: TRBD1
V gene: TRBV12-3/TRBV12-4
J gene: TRBJ1-5
CDR3 DNA: TGTGTCAGCAGTTTATTGACAGGGGTCAATCAACCCCAGCATTTT
CDR3 protein: CVSSLLTGVNQPQHF

clone size: few
D gene: NA
V gene: TRBV7-9
J gene: TRBJ2-5
CDR3 DNA: TGTGCCAGCAGCCGGAAAGAGACCCAGTACTTC
CDR3 protein: CASSRKETQYF

clone size: NA
D gene: NA
V gene: TRBV24-1
J gene: TRBJ2-5
CDR3 DNA: TGTACCACCAGTGATTTTAAGGAGACCCAGTACTTC
CDR3 protein: CTTSDFKETQYF

clone size: once
D gene: TRBD1
V gene: TRBV12-3/TRBV12-4
J gene: TRBJ1-1
CDR3 DNA: TGTGTCAGCAGACGACAGGGGGGATTGAACACTGAAACTTTCTTT
CDR3 protein: CVSRRQGGLNTETFF

clone size: many
D gene: TRBD2
V gene: TRBV11-3
J gene: TRBJ2-3
CDR3 DNA: TGTGCCAGCAGCTTAAGCGGGAGGTCAGATACGCAGTATTTT
CDR3 protein: CASSLSGRSDTQYF

clone size: NA
D gene: TRBD2
V gene: TRBV4-2
J gene: TRBJ2-2
CDR3 DNA: TGCGCCAGCAGCCGAGACGGGAGGCTTGCCGGGGAACTGTTTTTT
CDR3 protein: CASSRDGRLAGELFF

clone size: NA
D gene: NA
V gene: TRBV6-1
J gene: TRBJ2-3
CDR3 DNA: TGTGCCAGCAGTGAAGAGTGGTTCCCTCAGCCCCAGTATTTT
CDR3 protein: CASSEEWFPQPQYF

clone size: NA
D gene: NA
V gene: TRBV5-4
J gene: TRBJ2-7
CDR3 DNA: TGTGCCAGCAGCTTGGAACATGGCGAGCAGTACTTC
CDR3 protein: CASSLEHGEQYF

clone size: many
D gene: NA
V gene: TRBV29-1
J gene: TRBJ1-2
CDR3 DNA: TGCAGCGTTGATTGGAACCAACGGGGACAAGGGGTACCTCTTGGCTACACCTTC
CDR3 protein: CSVDWNQRGQGVPLGYTF

clone size: NA
D gene: NA
V gene: TRBV4-1
J gene: TRBJ1-1
CDR3 DNA: TGCGCCAGCAGCCAGGCAACGGACACCGAAGCTTTCTTT
CDR3 protein: CASSQATDTEAFF

clone size: NA
D gene: TRBD2
V gene: TRBV12-3/TRBV12-4
J gene: TRBJ2-7
CDR3 DNA: TGTGTCAGCAGCCATGGACTAGCGCATTACGGGCAGTACTTC
CDR3 protein: CVSSHGLAHYGQYF

clone size: few
D gene: NA
V gene: TRBV4-3
J gene: TRBJ2-7
CDR3 DNA: TGCGCCAGCAGCCAAGACTGGCCCCCCTCGGTCTACGAGCAGTACTTC
CDR3 protein: CASSQDWPPSVYEQYF

clone size: NA
D gene: NA
V gene: TRBV12-3/TRBV12-4
J gene: TRBJ2-6
CDR3 DNA: TGTGCCCGCAACTCCCGCCTGGACAGCTCGGTAGGGGCCAACGTCCTGACTTTC
CDR3 protein: CARNSRLDSSVGANVLTF

clone size: many
D gene: TRBD2
V gene: TRBV11-2
J gene: TRBJ2-1
CDR3 DNA: TGTGCCAGCAGCTATAGCGGGAGTCCCTACAATGAGCAGTTCTTC
CDR3 protein: CASSYSGSPYNEQFF

clone size: NA
D gene: TRBD1
V gene: TRBV30
J gene: TRBJ2-7
CDR3 DNA: TGTGCCTGGGACAGGGTGGGTGAGCAGTACTTC
CDR3 protein: CAWDRVGEQYF

clone size: NA
D gene: NA
V gene: TRBV9
J gene: TRBJ1-1
CDR3 DNA: TGTGCCAGCAGCGTAGCCCACTCGGGCACTGAAGCTTTCTTT
CDR3 protein: CASSVAHSGTEAFF

clone size: once
D gene: NA
V gene: TRBV29-1
J gene: TRBJ1-3
CDR3 DNA: TGCAGCGTTGAAGATATGACTCTTTACTCTGCAAACACCATATATTTT
CDR3 protein: CSVEDMTLYSANTIYF

clone size: NA
D gene: NA
V gene: TRBV28
J gene: TRBJ2-2
CDR3 DNA: TGTGCCAGCAGTTCCCCCCGGGTCAGGCAGTACACCGGGGAGCTGTTTTTT
CDR3 protein: CASSSPRVRQYTGELFF

clone size: NA
D gene: NA
V gene: TRBV11-2
J gene: TRBJ2-1
CDR3 DNA: TGTGCCAGCAGCCTGGCCCTTCCTCTCTCCTACAGTGAGCAGTTCTTC
CDR3 protein: CASSLALPLSYSEQFF

clone size: NA
D gene: TRBD2
V gene: TRBV19
J gene: TRBJ2-1
CDR3 DNA: TGTGCCAGTAATATGGCTAGCGGGAGGGCCTTGAATGAGCAGTTCTTC
CDR3 protein: CASNMASGRALNEQFF

clone size: few
D gene: NA
V gene: TRBV6-2/TRBV6-3
J gene: TRBJ2-5
CDR3 DNA: TGTGCCAGCAAGTATGAAGAGACCCAGTACTTC
CDR3 protein: CASKYEETQYF

clone size: NA
D gene: NA
V gene: TRBV4-1
J gene: TRBJ1-6
CDR3 DNA: TGCGCCAGCTGCCAAGTCACTAATTCACCCCTCCACTTT
CDR3 protein: CASCQVTNSPLHF

clone size: few
D gene: NA
V gene: TRBV28
J gene: TRBJ2-1
CDR3 DNA: TGTGCCAGCACCCCAGGCGGCCCGGAAAATGAGCAGTTCTTC
CDR3 protein: CASTPGGPENEQFF

clone size: NA
D gene: NA
V gene: TRBV6-5
J gene: TRBJ2-1
CDR3 DNA: TGTGCCAGCAGTTACTCGAAAAGAAGAGTTACCTACAATGAGCAGTTCTTC
CDR3 protein: CASSYSKRRVTYNEQFF

clone size: NA
D gene: NA
V gene: TRBV6-5
J gene: TRBJ2-1
CDR3 DNA: TGTGCCAGCAGCTACGGGTATAAGGACAATGAGCAGTTCTTC
CDR3 protein: CASSYGYKDNEQFF

clone size: NA
D gene: NA
V gene: TRBV30
J gene: TRBJ1-5
CDR3 DNA: TGTGCCTGGAGTCCAGATAGCAATCAGTCCCAGCATTTT
CDR3 protein: CAWSPDSNQSQHF

clone size: NA
D gene: TRBD1
V gene: TRBV6-5
J gene: TRBJ1-2
CDR3 DNA: TGTGCCAGCAGGTCATACAGGGGGGTGATCAATGGCTACACCTTC
CDR3 protein: CASRSYRGVINGYTF

clone size: NA
D gene: NA
V gene: TRBV11-2
J gene: TRBJ2-3
CDR3 DNA: TGTGCCAACAGCGGAGGGGCAGGGCAGAGCACAGATACGCAGTATTTT
CDR3 protein: CANSGGAGQSTDTQYF

clone size: many
D gene: TRBD1
V gene: TRBV11-2
J gene: TRBJ2-5
CDR3 DNA: TGTGCCAGCAGCTTAGAAGGGACAGGGTTTGGAGAGACCCAGTACTTC
CDR3 protein: CASSLEGTGFGETQYF

clone size: NA
D gene: NA
V gene: TRBV11-2
J gene: TRBJ1-5
CDR3 DNA: TGTGCCAGCAGGTTAGACCGGGACCTTGGCAATCAGCCCCAGCATTTT
CDR3 protein: CASRLDRDLGNQPQHF

clone size: few
D gene: NA
V gene: TRBV21-1
J gene: TRBJ2-2
CDR3 DNA: TGTGCCAGCAGCCTCAGATCAGTGAACACCGGGGAGCTGTTTTTT
CDR3 protein: CASSLRSVNTGELFF

clone size: many
D gene: TRBD1
V gene: TRBV4-1
J gene: TRBJ1-6
CDR3 DNA: TGCGCCAGCAGCCGACAGGGGAATTTGGCGGAATCACCCCTCCACTTT
CDR3 protein: CASSRQGNLAESPLHF

clone size: many
D gene: NA
V gene: TRBV4-2
J gene: TRBJ2-7
CDR3 DNA: TGTGCCAGCAGCTCCCTTTCTAGCGACTCCTACGAGCAGTACTTC
CDR3 protein: CASSSLSSDSYEQYF

clone size: once
D gene: NA
V gene: TRBV7-2
J gene: TRBJ2-1
CDR3 DNA: TGTGCCAGCAGCTTAGAGTCTAGGGGCAGTGAGCAGTTCTTC
CDR3 protein: CASSLESRGSEQFF

clone size: many
D gene: NA
V gene: TRBV6-1
J gene: TRBJ2-1
CDR3 DNA: TGTGCCAGCAGTGAAGGTGAGCGAGCACTACTCCTCAATGAGCAGTTCTTC
CDR3 protein: CASSEGERALLLNEQFF

clone size: few
D gene: NA
V gene: TRBV6-1
J gene: TRBJ1-3
CDR3 DNA: TGTGCCAGCAGTCGCGTTGGGGACTCTGGAAACACCATATATTTT
CDR3 protein: CASSRVGDSGNTIYF